These 11 T cell receptor beta chains originate from one sample sequenced in a study of blood T cell repertoires in COVID-19. The repertoire was sequenced with immunoSEQ multiplex PCR; TCRdb's copy has only in-frame clones and lacks some. The data show roughly 170,000 clones, 84% seen once. The sample consisted of peripheral blood. Receptors originate from a man in his forties who had recovered from COVID-19.

The chain combines TRBV7-2 with TRBJ2-7, with 7 nucleotides matching TRBD2. CDR1 and CDR2 from the germline V gene are SGHTA and FQGNSA. The CDR3 extends over 17 amino acids. V was pared by 1 base and J by 4 bases, with 13 bases of the junction left unmatched. CDR3 amino acids: CASSLGVGDYLPYEQYF. CDR3 DNA: TGTGCCAGCAGCTTAGGGGTCGGGGACTACCTCCCTTACGAGCAGTACTTC.

The chain carries TRBV4-1 and TRBJ2-7; TRBD1 matches 9 bases. The trim removed 4 bases at V and 3 bases at J, leaving 4 bases unmatched. The germline CDR1 and CDR2 sequences are MGHRA and YSYEKL. This CDR3 has 14 residues. CDR3 loop: CASSRGQGGYEQYF. Written as DNA, the CDR3 is TGCGCCAGCAGCCGGGGACAGGGAGGCTACGAGCAGTACTTC.

The chain is built from TRBV29-1 and TRBJ2-1; D is unresolved. Trimming removed 2 bases from V and 3 bases from J, with 11 bases in between. This CDR3 is built from 14 residues. Germline CDR1 SQVTM, CDR2 ANQGSEA. The CDR3 spells CSVESGPLYNEQFF. DNA of the CDR3: TGCAGCGTTGAAAGTGGGCCCCTCTACAATGAGCAGTTCTTC.

The rearrangement joins TRBV18 to TRBJ1-5; 7 nucleotides line up with TRBD1. V lost 6 bases to trimming and J lost 5 bases; unmatched junction nucleotides: 7. Germline V CDR1 and CDR2: KGHSH, LQKENI. This CDR3 region has 14 residues. In DNA form, the CDR3 reads TGTGCCAGCTCCCTCGGACAGGCAGATCAGCCCCAGCATTTT. Its protein product is CASSLGQADQPQHF. Together with reference TRBV18 and TRBJ1-5, the CDR3 gives the full variable domain: NAGVMQNPRHLVRRRGQEARLRCSPMKGHSHVYWYRQLPEEGLKFMVYLQKENIIDESGMPKERFSAEFPKEGPSILRIQQVVRGDSAAYFCASSLGQADQPQHFGDGTRLSIL.

The chain is built from TRBV4-2 and TRBJ2-3; no reliable D call. Trimming removed 4 bases from V and 4 bases from J, with 9 bases in between. Germline V lookup: CDR1 LGHNA, CDR2 YNFKEQ. This CDR3 spans 13 amino acids. The DNA for the CDR3 is TGTGCCAGCAGCCCCCCGGGTTCAGATACGCAGTATTTT. The encoded protein is CASSPPGSDTQYF.

The chain combines TRBV4-1 with TRBJ2-7, with 7 bases lining up with TRBD1. Trimming removed 4 bases from V and 3 bases from J; junction bases left unmatched: 15. The CDR3 has 17 residues. From germline, CDR1 is MGHRA and CDR2 YSYEKL. CDR3 amino acids: CASSLFLMDRSRYEQYF. The CDR3 nucleotides read TGCGCCAGCAGCCTCTTCCTGATGGACAGGTCGCGCTACGAGCAGTACTTC.

The chain couples TRBV18 to TRBJ2-5; D call uncertain. Germline CDR1 KGHSH, CDR2 LQKENI. This CDR3 is 13 amino acids long. Trimming left V 3 bases short and J 1 base short, with 6 bases between. The CDR3 protein is CASSPTLQETQYF. The CDR3 region has the DNA TGTGCCAGCTCACCGACTCTCCAAGAGACCCAGTACTTC.

This sequence joins TRBV19 and TRBJ1-4; D gene uncertain. The V gene's germline CDR1 is LNHDA and CDR2 SQIVND (reference sequence). V gave up 9 bases and J gave up 0 bases, with 11 bases separating them. CDR3 size: 14 residues. The CDR3 spells CASRLSPTNEKLFF. The CDR3 nucleotides are TGTGCCAGCCGACTCAGCCCAACTAATGAAAAACTGTTTTTT. The variable domain in full, completed from reference TRBV19 and TRBJ1-4, reads DGGITQSPKYLFRKEGQNVTLSCEQNLNHDAMYWYRQDPGQGLRLIYYSQIVNDFQKGDIAEGYSVSREKKESFPLTVTSAQKNPTAFYLCASRLSPTNEKLFFGSGTQLSVL.

This chain links TRBV4-2 with TRBJ1-3, with D perhaps TRBD1 (5 bases). The germline V gene encodes CDR1 LGHNA and CDR2 YNFKEQ. Trimming took off 4 bases at V and 2 bases at J, with 15 bases between the two ends. The CDR3 runs to 16 residues. The CDR3 protein is CASSPSGMAPGNTIYF. CDR3 nucleotide sequence: TGTGCCAGCAGCCCCTCAGGGATGGCCCCTGGAAACACCATATATTTT.

This clone came up once. This chain uses TRBV7-2 with TRBJ2-5; no clear D. Germline lookup yields CDR1 SGHTA and CDR2 FQGNSA. This CDR3 is 13 amino acids long. With 1 base removed from V and 3 bases from J, the gap between germline ends came to 6 bases. The CDR3 here is CASSLDLEETQYF. CDR3 nucleotide sequence: TGTGCCAGCAGCTTAGACTTGGAAGAGACCCAGTACTTC.

In DNA, the CDR3 is TGCAGCGTTGAGGGTGAAAGGGGGAACACAGATACGCAGTATTTT. It translates to CSVEGERGNTDTQYF. The V gene is TRBV29-1, the J gene TRBJ2-3; TRBD1 is a possible D gene (6 bases). This CDR3 spans 15 amino acids. From germline, CDR1 is SQVTM and CDR2 ANQGSEA. The germline V and J ends were trimmed by 3 bases and 2 bases, with 15 bases remaining between them.